A single sample is the source of the 16 T cell receptor beta chains below, sequenced in a study of shared clonotypes between healthy human individuals. The method was immunoSEQ multiplex PCR; TCRdb's version includes in-frame clones alone and lacks a portion of them. The table has 2.3 million or so clones, over 90% seen once. Sequencing was performed on naive CD4+ T cells from PBMCs. Sample subset: CD45RA+ positively selected. Receptors originate from a young man in good health. Some clones in this sample may be carry-over from other donors' samples.

V is TRBV11-2 and J is TRBJ1-2; D possibly corresponds to TRBD1 (6 bases). V was cut by 1 base and J by 7 bases, with 16 bases left in between. The CDR3 has 15 residues. Germline loops: CDR1 SGHAT, CDR2 FQNNGV. CDR3 in amino acids: CASSLVTGSPGGYTF. CDR3 coding DNA: TGTGCCAGCAGCTTAGTCACAGGGAGTCCTGGTGGCTACACCTTC.

V is TRBV29-1 and J is TRBJ2-7, with unresolved D. The germline CDR1 and CDR2 sequences are SQVTM and ANQGSEA. Trimming stripped 6 bases from V and 0 bases from J, with 12 bases between. The CDR3 is 13 residues long. CDR3 sequence (DNA): TGCAGCGTGGGGAACAAACTCTCCTACGAGCAGTACTTC. It encodes CSVGNKLSYEQYF.

The J gene is TRBJ2-3, the V gene TRBV7-9; 9 bases are a match to TRBD2. Germline loops: CDR1 SEHNR, CDR2 FQNEAQ (reference sequence). This CDR3 region has 15 residues. The V gene end was trimmed by 11 bases and the J gene end by 2 bases; junction bases not matched to a gene: 11. CDR3 region: CAFSPTSGVTDTQYF. CDR3 nucleotides: TGTGCCTTTTCCCCGACTAGCGGAGTCACAGATACGCAGTATTTT.

Concerning this clone itself: The sample holds other DNA sequences that translate to the same CDR3. The CDR3 is CASSFGSGVYNEQFF. The CDR3 coding sequence is TGCGCCAGCAGCTTTGGGAGCGGGGTGTACAATGAGCAGTTCTTC. The chain combines TRBV5-1 with TRBJ2-1; TRBD2 agrees at 7 bases. There are 15 residues in the CDR3. Germline V gene lookup returns CDR1 SGHRS and CDR2 YFSETQ. Germline trimming cut 2 bases from V and 4 bases from J; bases unmatched to any gene: 6.

V gene TRBV2 combines with J gene TRBJ1-1, with 7 nucleotides matching TRBD1. CDR3 length: 14 residues. Germline trimming cut 5 bases from V and 0 bases from J; bases unmatched to any gene: 3. CDR1 is SNHLY, CDR2 FYNNEI, per germline. CDR3 nucleotide sequence: TGTGCCAGCAGTATGACAGGGCTGAACACTGAAGCTTTCTTT. It encodes CASSMTGLNTEAFF.

The V and J genes are TRBV2 and TRBJ2-7; D unclear. This CDR3 is built from 15 residues. Per the germline V gene, CDR1 is SNHLY and CDR2 is FYNNEI. Trimming cost V 7 bases and J 2 bases, with 18 bases left between them. The CDR3 bases are TGTGCCAGCAATCTCGGCCAGGACCTAGCCTACGAGCAGTACTTC. This gives the protein CASNLGQDLAYEQYF. The variable domain in full, completed from reference TRBV2 and TRBJ2-7, reads EPEVTQTPSHQVTQMGQEVILRCVPISNHLYFYWYRQILGQKVEFLVSFYNNEISEKSEIFDDQFSVERPDGSNFTLKIRSTKLEDSAMYFCASNLGQDLAYEQYFGPGTRLTVT.

J is TRBJ1-5 and V is TRBV5-1; D gene uncertain. The CDR3 loop spans 15 amino acids. V shed 2 bases and J shed 6 bases, with 15 bases lying between them. Per germline, CDR1 SGHRS and CDR2 YFSETQ. Here the CDR3 DNA reads TGCGCCAGCAGCTTAGGCGAAGGCGCGGGTCAGCCCCAGCATTTT. Translating gives CASSLGEGAGQPQHF. Together with reference TRBV5-1 and TRBJ1-5, the CDR3 gives the full variable domain: KAGVTQTPRYLIKTRGQQVTLSCSPISGHRSVSWYQQTPGQGLQFLFEYFSETQRNKGNFPGRFSGRQFSNSRSEMNVSTLELGDSALYLCASSLGEGAGQPQHFGDGTRLSIL.

The rearrangement uses TRBV19 and TRBJ1-1, with D maybe TRBD1 (5 bases). The CDR3 totals 13 residues. Germline V CDR1 and CDR2: LNHDA, SQIVND (reference sequence). The germline V and J ends were trimmed by 7 bases and 10 bases, with 19 bases remaining between them. CDR3 in amino acids: CASNDGGAGSAFF. The CDR3 DNA sequence: TGTGCCAGTAATGATGGAGGGGCAGGGTCAGCTTTCTTT.

The V gene is TRBV23-1, the J gene TRBJ2-7; tentative D call: TRBD2 (7 bases). TRBV23-1 is assigned to the ORF class and has an uncertain function. V was pared by 4 bases and J by 3 bases, with 13 bases between. The CDR3 is made up of 14 amino acids. CDR3 nucleotide sequence: TGCGCCAGCAGTCGTGGGGGGGCTATCTACGAGCAGTACTTC. Translated, it gives CASSRGGAIYEQYF.

The rearrangement links TRBV7-3 to TRBJ2-1; 7 positions agree with TRBD2. The V gene's germline CDR1 is SGHTA and CDR2 FQGTGA. This CDR3 has 14 residues. Germline trimming cut 1 base from V and 8 bases from J; bases unmatched to any gene: 5. The CDR3, as DNA: TGTGCCAGCAGCTTAAGGGCTAGCGGTCATGAGCAGTTCTTC. Translated: CASSLRASGHEQFF.

V is TRBV6-1 and J is TRBJ1-1, with D uncertain. Germline CDR1 is MNHNS and CDR2 is SASEGT. This CDR3 contains 16 residues. Trimming removed 3 bases from V and 3 bases from J, with 17 bases in between. CDR3 bases: TGTGCCAGCAGTGACCCTAAGGGTTGGGTTGACACTGAAGCTTTCTTT. This gives the protein CASSDPKGWVDTEAFF.

This chain links TRBV14 with TRBJ1-1, with TRBD1 as a possible D gene (5 bases). CDR1 and CDR2 from the germline V gene are SGHDN and FVKESK. V lost 1 base, J lost 8 bases, and 14 bases lay in between. The CDR3 sequence is 14 residues long. The CDR3 nucleotides read TGTGCCAGCAGCCAAGTCCAGGGTTGGGGAGAAGCTTTCTTT. It codes for CASSQVQGWGEAFF.

The chain is built from TRBV5-5 and TRBJ2-5; 7 bases are a match to TRBD1. Germline V gene sequence: CDR1 SGHKS, CDR2 YYEKEE (reference sequence). V lost 2 bases to trimming and J lost 5 bases; unmatched junction nucleotides: 6. This CDR3 region has 14 residues. Here the CDR3 DNA reads TGTGCCAGCAGCTTAACAGGGGTTCTGGAGACCCAGTACTTC. Translated, it gives CASSLTGVLETQYF.

The chain employs TRBV7-9 and TRBJ1-1, with 7 bases lining up with TRBD1. Germline V gene lookup returns CDR1 SEHNR and CDR2 FQNEAQ (reference sequence). Trimming took 4 bases from V and 3 from J; bases not matched to a gene: 8. CDR3 length equals 15 residues. As DNA, the CDR3 is TGTGCCAGCAGCTCTCAGGGGGTATCTGACACTGAAGCTTTCTTT. Protein: CASSSQGVSDTEAFF.

The V call is TRBV9, the J call TRBJ2-1; D uncertain. The V gene's germline CDR1 is SGDLS and CDR2 YYNGEE. The CDR3 contains 14 residues. Between the trimmed V and J ends, which lost 2 bases and 3 bases, there was a span of 9 bases. The CDR3 sequence: CASSVLENYNEQFF. DNA of the CDR3: TGTGCCAGCAGCGTTCTAGAGAACTACAATGAGCAGTTCTTC.

The chain couples TRBV18 to TRBJ1-1, with D unresolved. V lost 6 bases to trimming and J lost 1 base, with 9 bases between them. Per germline, CDR1 KGHSH and CDR2 LQKENI. CDR3 length: 13 amino acids. The CDR3 reads CASSSNRNTEAFF. The CDR3 DNA reads TGTGCCAGCTCGTCAAACAGGAACACTGAAGCTTTCTTT. Full variable domain (missing parts from reference TRBV18 and TRBJ1-1): NAGVMQNPRHLVRRRGQEARLRCSPMKGHSHVYWYRQLPEEGLKFMVYLQKENIIDESGMPKERFSAEFPKEGPSILRIQQVVRGDSAAYFCASSSNRNTEAFFGQGTRLTVV.